This T cell receptor (beta chain) was identified in a study of CXCR3-negative and CXCR3-positive naive CD8 T cells. Findings and limits, study-wide: For the naive subsets, surface CD5 was similar, and TCR strength was inferred from TRB CDR3 properties.

On this clonotype: Its specificity is not known.

This CDR3 spans 15 amino acids. Germline CDR1 and CDR2: LGHNA and YSLEER. The authors prepared UMI-labeled TRB cDNA libraries by 5' RACE. For each CDR3 protein, TCRdb gives one entry from its re-call of the 5' RACE reads, without DNA. The repertoire shows approximately 60,000 distinct CDR3 sequences; the top ten hold around 22%. Sequenced: memory CD8+ T cells from blood. The origin of this receptor is a human donor in good health. Some clones in this sample may be carry-over from other donors' samples. The V call is TRBV4-3, the J call TRBJ2-1; there is no DNA to check the TCRdb D call of TRBD1. Here the CDR3 reads CASTIGQGSYNEQFF.